This T cell receptor (beta chain) was sequenced during a study of blood T cell repertoires in COVID-19. Study-wide context: Acute-phase and convalescent COVID-19 samples originated in the United States, Italy and Spain. In each case, the material was cDNA or gDNA derived from T cells, B-cell-depleted T cells, or PBMCs.

This clone was recorded a few times. Per the authors' pipeline: Reference gene primers were amplified, and this amplification served to estimate nucleated cell counts. Generated by immunoSEQ multiplex PCR, the TCRdb table keeps only in-frame clones and is missing some. The V and J calls and clone size were taken over from that table, and D and trimming were inferred from the DNA. Seen here are around 65,000 clones, roughly 80% observed once, and the top ten hold 16%. The ends lost 5 bases at V and 3 bases at J; junction bases unmatched: 5. Germline CDR1 SNHLY, CDR2 FYNNEI. The CDR3 sequence is 16 residues long.

This clonotype originated in a man older than 75 with active COVID-19. The rearrangement joins TRBV2 to TRBJ2-6; 9 nucleotides agree with TRBD1. Material: peripheral blood. The DNA for the CDR3 is TGTGCCAGCAGTCCCGACAGGGGGGTTGGGGCCAACGTCCTGACTTTC. As protein: CASSPDRGVGANVLTF.